By sample share, the clone carrying this TCR beta chain is medium-sized (0.01 to 0.1%). The antigen is unknown. This entry comes from a study of tumor-infiltrating lymphocytes in primary liver carcinoma. Study background: The study reported T1-T3 N0M0 tumors spanning 4.2 to 10 cm. Study-wide results and caveats: Tumor region pairs outstripped tumor-adjacent and tumor-blood pairs in overlap.

Germline V gene sequence: CDR1 SEHNR, CDR2 FQNEAQ (reference sequence). The CDR3 spans 12 residues. Trimming cost V 5 bases and J 5 bases, with 8 bases left between them. The source of the blood RNA was unsorted whole blood, and germline DNA was extracted as well. The researchers produced TCR beta cDNA from 450 to 600 ng total RNA with a constant-region primer. Three-round nested multiplex PCR performed with slightly modified ARM-PCR produced the TCR beta libraries. TRBV1-TRBV30 forward and Cbeta reverse primers drove the first two approximately 10-cycle rounds. TCRdb reanalysed the multiplex PCR reads using MiXCR and keeps one entry per CDR3 protein. The repertoire holds approximately 310,000 distinct CDR3 sequences, 50% to 70% seen once, with roughly 8.6% in the top ten.

V and J are TRBV7-9 and TRBJ2-3; no reliable D call. Sequenced: peripheral blood. This sequence originates from a man in his forties or fifties with primary liver carcinoma and hepatitis B virus infection. The CDR3 nucleotides are TGTGCCAGCAGCGCTCACGGAGATACGCAGTATTTT. Translating it yields CASSAHGDTQYF.